A selection of T cell receptor beta chains follows, all from one sample in a study of blood T cell repertoires in COVID-19. Some clones are missing from TCRdb's copy, which holds only in-frame ones; the method was immunoSEQ multiplex PCR. The data contain around 75,000 clones, around 83% of them seen just once; the ten biggest clones take up roughly 3.9%. The sample consisted of peripheral blood. Receptors were obtained from a man between 65 and 85 years old with active COVID-19. Both conserved end residues are part of each CDR3. D genes are given only for firm matches. A row's size may be missing; if present it is once, few, many or a size class.

TRBV10-1	TRBJ2-7	TRBD1	.	TGCGCCGGCCCAGGGGGTGACTACGAGCAGTACTTC	CAGPGGDYEQYF
TRBV27	TRBJ2-7	TRBD1	.	TGTGCCAGCAGTTTGGGCAGGGGGAGCTCCTACGAGCAGTACTTC	CASSLGRGSSYEQYF
TRBV9	TRBJ2-5	.	.	TGTGCCAGCAGCGTAGCTGGGCCGTTGGGGACCCAGTACTTC	CASSVAGPLGTQYF
TRBV2	TRBJ2-1	.	.	TGTGCCAGCAGACACACCACTGGAGGCCGCTCCTACAATGAGCAGTTCTTC	CASRHTTGGRSYNEQFF
TRBV6-5	TRBJ2-7	.	.	TGTGCCAGCAGTCTGGTGCCCCGGGCCTACGAGCAGTACTTC	CASSLVPRAYEQYF
TRBV6-5	TRBJ1-2	TRBD1	.	TGTGCCAGCAGGGGGACAGCTTATGGCTACACCTTC	CASRGTAYGYTF
TRBV7-2	TRBJ1-1	.	.	TGTGCCAGCAGCTTAGGGGCCAGCACGAACACTGAAGCTTTCTTT	CASSLGASTNTEAFF
TRBV3-1/TRBV3-2	TRBJ2-5	.	.	TGTGCCAGCAGCCACAGAATTGGAGGGAGGCGGGAGACCCAGTACTTC	CASSHRIGGRRETQYF
TRBV7-2	TRBJ2-1	.	.	TGTGCCAGCAGCCGGGAGTGGGGCTCCTACAATGAGCAGTTCTTC	CASSREWGSYNEQFF
TRBV19	TRBJ2-1	TRBD2	.	TGTGCCAGTAGTGGAATAGCGGGAGGCCCGTACAATGAGCAGTTCTTC	CASSGIAGGPYNEQFF
TRBV4-3	TRBJ1-2	.	once	TGCGCCAGCAGCCAAGATTCCCAGGCCTCTAACTATGGCTACACCTTC	CASSQDSQASNYGYTF
TRBV30	TRBJ2-3	TRBD2	.	TGTGCCTGGACCACCCCGGGACTAGGGGCGGATACGCAGTATTTT	CAWTTPGLGADTQYF
TRBV6-5	TRBJ2-7	TRBD2	once	TGTGCCAGCAGATCTAGCGGGGGGGCCTACGAGCAGTACTTC	CASRSSGGAYEQYF
TRBV5-1	TRBJ1-2	.	.	TGCGCCAGCAGCCCTGGGGGGGACTATGGCTACACCTTC	CASSPGGDYGYTF
TRBV6-6	TRBJ1-4	TRBD1	.	TGTGCCAGCAGTCCCCGGACAGGGGGTATGGCTAATGAAAAACTGTTTTTT	CASSPRTGGMANEKLFF
TRBV11-2	TRBJ2-1	TRBD2	.	TGCGCCAGCACCGGACTAGCGGCGGGTACCTACAATGAGCAGTTCTTC	CASTGLAAGTYNEQFF
TRBV9	TRBJ2-1	.	.	TGTGCCAGCAGCGTAGTGGGGAGCTCCTACAATGAGCAGTTCTTC	CASSVVGSSYNEQFF
TRBV6-2/TRBV6-3	TRBJ2-7	.	.	TGTGCCAGCAGTTACTCGGCTAGCGCCACGTACGAGCAGTACTTC	CASSYSASATYEQYF
TRBV29-1	TRBJ2-7	TRBD2	.	TGCAGCGGCGGGGGGGGCCACGAGCAGTACTTC	CSGGGGHEQYF
TRBV6-2/TRBV6-3	TRBJ1-1	TRBD1	few	TGTGCCAGCAGTTCCGACAGGGGGAAAATGAACACTGAAGCTTTCTTT	CASSSDRGKMNTEAFF
TRBV30	TRBJ1-2	.	.	TGTGCCTGGAGGGGGGACTCTCGGGCGGGTGGCTACACCTTC	CAWRGDSRAGGYTF
TRBV2	TRBJ1-2	.	.	TGTGCCAGCAGTGAAGGGGCCAACTATGGCTACACCTTC	CASSEGANYGYTF
TRBV7-9	TRBJ2-5	TRBD2	.	TGTGCCAGCAGCTTAGCGGCTAGCGGGAGTCGGGAGACCCAGTACTTC	CASSLAASGSRETQYF
TRBV10-3	TRBJ2-3	.	.	TGTGCCATCACCCCTACTAGTGCGGGCACAGATACGCAGTACTTT	CAITPTSAGTDTQYF
TRBV30	TRBJ2-1	.	.	TGTGCCTGGGGCAGGGGAGGGGAGCAGTTCTTC	CAWGRGGEQFF
TRBV7-7	TRBJ2-1	TRBD1	.	TGTGCTAGCAGCTCCGGACAGGCGAATGAGCAGTTCTTC	CASSSGQANEQFF
TRBV19	TRBJ1-2	TRBD1	.	TGTGCCAGTCGGGACAGGGCTATCTATGGCTACACCTTC	CASRDRAIYGYTF
TRBV19	TRBJ1-2	TRBD1	.	TGTGCCAGTAGTATAGACGCCGGAGACAGGGATAACTATGGCTACACCTTC	CASSIDAGDRDNYGYTF
TRBV5-5	TRBJ1-1	.	.	TGTGCCAGCAGGATTACAGGATGGACTGAAGCTTTCTTT	CASRITGWTEAFF
TRBV6-2/TRBV6-3	TRBJ2-1	TRBD2	.	TGTGCCAGCAGCCGGCTACTAGCGGGAGGGCCTTCTCCGTTCTTC	CASSRLLAGGPSPFF
TRBV14	TRBJ2-3	TRBD1	.	TGTGCCAGCAGCCAGGAAGGGGGCAGCAACACAGATACGCAGTATTTT	CASSQEGGSNTDTQYF
TRBV7-2	TRBJ2-5	.	.	TGTGCCAGCAGCCCCCAGGCGGGGCCGCAAGAGACCCAGTACTTC	CASSPQAGPQETQYF
TRBV5-1	TRBJ1-4	.	few	TGCGCCAGCAGCCCCGGGAGGGGTGAGGGAAAACTGTTTTTT	CASSPGRGEGKLFF
TRBV30	TRBJ1-6	TRBD1	.	TGTGCCTGGAGCGAACAGGGGGCGAGTAATTCACCCCTCCACTTT	CAWSEQGASNSPLHF
TRBV15	TRBJ1-1	.	.	TGTGCCACCAGCAGACCTGAGGTGGACACTGAAGCTTTCTTT	CATSRPEVDTEAFF
TRBV7-3	TRBJ2-2	.	.	TGTGCCAGCACCCCCGGGACATCGAACACCGGGGAGCTGTTTTTT	CASTPGTSNTGELFF
TRBV5-4	TRBJ2-2	TRBD1	.	TGTGCCAGCAGCCCCAGGGGGAGCACCGGGGAGCTGTTTTTT	CASSPRGSTGELFF
TRBV6-2/TRBV6-3	TRBJ2-3	.	once	TGTGCCAGCAGTTACGTACCCACTAGCTGGTCCGCAGATACGCAGTATTTT	CASSYVPTSWSADTQYF
TRBV6-2/TRBV6-3	TRBJ1-6	TRBD1	.	TGTGCCAGCAGCCCGACAGGGGTCGATAATTCACCCCTCCACTTT	CASSPTGVDNSPLHF
TRBV28	TRBJ2-7	.	.	TGTGCCAGCAGCCCGCCGGGGAGGCCTCACTCCTACGAGCAGTACTTC	CASSPPGRPHSYEQYF